This record concerns one T cell receptor beta chain sequence. Antigen unknown. This sample is drawn from a study of graft-versus-host responses after intestinal transplantation. Study background: After anti-thymocyte globulin induction, recipients took tacrolimus and steroids for 3 to 4 years.

General study findings and limits: Allografts of patients with graft-donor T cell macrochimerism showed high graft-versus-host to host-versus-graft clone ratios. There was an association between peak levels of circulating GvH clones and early post-transplant HvG declines. GvH clones were found in recipient marrow; some appeared first in ileum or blood.

V shed 1 base and J 4 bases; nucleotides not matched to a gene: 3. This CDR3 has 13 amino acids. Germline-derived CDR1 and CDR2 are SQVTM and ANQGSEA. The data were produced by immunoSEQ multiplex PCR, yet TCRdb's version contains in-frame clones alone and is incomplete. This sample has just over 70,000 clones, with 84% found just once. This receptor was taken from a human donor who was the organ donor for an intestinal transplant. The rearrangement joins TRBV29-1 to TRBJ2-5; 7 bases are a match to TRBD2. This specimen consisted of unstimulated CD4+ T cells sorted from spleen or lymph node cells, obtained before transplant. The DNA of the CDR3 is TGCAGCGTTGAAGCGGGGGGAGGAGAGACCCAGTACTTC. It specifies CSVEAGGGETQYF.